This T cell receptor beta chain was retrieved from a study of blood T cell repertoires in COVID-19. Background on the study: Sites across the United States, Italy and Spain contributed samples from acute and convalescent COVID-19.

It was during active infection that Seattle patients were enrolled and then longitudinally followed. In the authors' methods: Estimation of nucleated cell counts was performed using reference gene primer amplification. Clones were sequenced by immunoSEQ multiplex PCR, and TCRdb holds only the in-frame ones, with some missing. V and J calls and clone size come straight from that table; D and trimming were deduced from the DNA. The table lists about 200,000 clones, roughly 85% of them singletons. Germline loops: CDR1 MDHEN, CDR2 SYDVKM. The trim removed 3 bases at V and 9 bases at J, leaving 3 bases unmatched. CDR3 size: 13 residues.

This sequence was found in a woman between 70 and 85 years old with COVID-19, enrolled during active disease. Sequencing was done on a sample of peripheral blood. The rearrangement joins TRBV28 to TRBJ2-1; 9 nucleotides match TRBD2. In nucleotides, the CDR3 is TGTGCCAGCAGTTTGCGGGGGGGCGTTGAGCAGTTCTTC. Its protein product is CASSLRGGVEQFF.